This T cell receptor beta chain was captured by sequencing in a study of blood T cell repertoires in COVID-19. Assignment of participants to cohorts was predicated upon participant-reported clinical history. Among Cohort 3 donors, those recovered had two negative PCRs, clearance, or symptom resolution. Germline lookup yields CDR1 MNHEY and CDR2 SVGAGI. V lost 8 bases and J lost 13, with 18 bases in between. There are 13 residues in the CDR3. Produced via immunoSEQ multiplex PCR; TCRdb's table is partial and in-frame only. The sample contains fewer than 200,000 clones, about 80% of which appear only once.

The sequence came from a man between 45 and 60 years old who had recovered from COVID-19. The specimen sequenced was PBMCs or T cells enriched from blood (not recorded which). V gene TRBV6-5 combines with J gene TRBJ1-6; perhaps TRBD1 as D (5 bases). The CDR3 bases are TGTGCCAGCTCTCCCAGGGTGGGGGGGCCCCTCCACTTT. Encoded protein: CASSPRVGGPLHF.